This T cell receptor (beta chain) was found in a study of molecular identifiers for immune sequencing clone quantification. This CDR3 contains 13 residues. V was pared by 1 base and J by 3 bases, with 5 bases between. Per the germline V gene, CDR1 is SGHNT and CDR2 is YYREEE (reference sequence). TCRdb re-analysed the PCR reads in MiXCR, keeping a single row per CDR3 protein. The data contain about 630,000 distinct CDR3 sequences, about 25% of them seen just once; the ten biggest clones take up 0.7% to 0.95%. Naive CD8 T cells were sorted as CD8+CD4-CCR7+CD45RA+. The TCR sequence derives from a human donor in good health. Some libraries in this study had Jurkat cell RNA spiked in. The specimen sequenced was naive CD8+ T cells from blood, with Jurkat cell RNA spiked in. Subset reported: FACS-sorted CD8+CD4-CCR7+CD45RA+ naive T cells. The rearrangement uses TRBV5-4 and TRBJ2-1, with D unclear. CDR3 sequence: CASSLWDYNEQFF. The CDR3 DNA sequence: TGTGCCAGCAGCTTGTGGGACTACAATGAGCAGTTCTTC. The full variable domain, in which reference TRBV5-4 and TRBJ2-1 provide the parts outside the CDR3, is ETGVTQSPTHLIKTRGQQVTLRCSSQSGHNTVSWYQQALGQGPQFIFQYYREEENGRGNFPPRFSGLQFPNYSSELNVNALELDDSALYLCASSLWDYNEQFFGPGTRLTVL.